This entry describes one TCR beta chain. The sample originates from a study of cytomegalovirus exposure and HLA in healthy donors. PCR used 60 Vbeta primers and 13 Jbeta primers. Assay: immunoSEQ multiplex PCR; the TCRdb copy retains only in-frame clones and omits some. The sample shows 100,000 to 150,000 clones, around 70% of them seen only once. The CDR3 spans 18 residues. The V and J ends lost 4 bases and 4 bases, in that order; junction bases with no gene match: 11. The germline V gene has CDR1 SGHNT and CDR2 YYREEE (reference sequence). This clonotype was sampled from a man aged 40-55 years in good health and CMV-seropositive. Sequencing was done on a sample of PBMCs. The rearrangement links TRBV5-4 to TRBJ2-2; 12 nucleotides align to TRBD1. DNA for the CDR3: TGTGCCAGCAGCCCCAAGGGACAGGGGGCGACGGGCACCGGGGAGCTGTTTTTT. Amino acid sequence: CASSPKGQGATGTGELFF. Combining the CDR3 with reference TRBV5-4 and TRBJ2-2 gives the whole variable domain ETGVTQSPTHLIKTRGQQVTLRCSSQSGHNTVSWYQQALGQGPQFIFQYYREEENGRGNFPPRFSGLQFPNYSSELNVNALELDDSALYLCASSPKGQGATGTGELFFGEGSRLTVL.